A selection of T cell receptor beta chains follows, all from one sample in a study of blood T cells in healthy people across ages. TCRdb ran MiXCR on the 5' RACE reads and lists one entry per CDR3 protein. The sample lists some 790,000 distinct CDR3 sequences; less than 35% were seen once. Material for sequencing was blood. The receptor set was obtained from a woman of 80 years or more in good health. Both conserved end residues are part of each CDR3. D genes are given only for firm matches. Clone size is stated in some rows and not others, as once, few, many or a class when expanded.

13	NA	TRBV3-1	NA	TRBJ2-1	CASSQKVNNEQFF	TGTGCCAGCAGCCAAAAGGTGAACAATGAGCAGTTCTTC
14	few	TRBV20-1	NA	TRBJ1-6	CSANGGGIGSPLHF	TGCAGTGCTAACGGGGGCGGGATCGGATCACCCCTCCACTTT
13	NA	TRBV29-1	NA	TRBJ1-1	CSVDRRRNTEAFF	TGCAGCGTGGATAGAAGGAGAAACACTGAAGCTTTCTTT
14	many	TRBV6-2/TRBV6-3	NA	TRBJ2-1	CASSLGGHDNEQFF	TGTGCCAGCAGTTTGGGGGGGCACGACAATGAGCAGTTCTTC
14	few	TRBV7-2	NA	TRBJ2-1	CASSLGLAWETQFF	TGTGCCAGCAGCTTAGGGCTAGCGTGGGAGACCCAGTTCTTC
15	many	TRBV7-2	TRBD1	TRBJ1-2	CASSLGRTGNYGYTF	TGTGCCAGCAGCTTAGGTCGGACAGGGAACTATGGCTACACCTTC
14	many	TRBV7-9	TRBD1	TRBJ2-4	CASSSQGAANIQYF	TGTGCCAGCAGCTCGCAGGGGGCCGCAAACATTCAGTACTTC
13	NA	TRBV11-2	NA	TRBJ1-5	CASSRNSDQPQHF	TGTGCCAGCAGCCGGAATTCAGATCAGCCCCAGCATTTT
14	many	TRBV7-8	NA	TRBJ2-4	CASSLGTAQNIQYF	TGTGCCAGCAGCTTAGGGACAGCACAAAACATTCAGTACTTC
13	many	TRBV7-2	TRBD1	TRBJ2-7	CASSWGQGREQYF	TGTGCCAGCAGCTGGGGACAGGGACGCGAGCAGTACTTC
12	NA	TRBV20-1	NA	TRBJ1-2	CSARDLNYGYTF	TGCAGTGCTAGAGATCTTAACTATGGCTACACCTTC
15	few	TRBV6-5	NA	TRBJ2-3	CASSRGGGLPDTQYF	TGTGCCAGCTCCAGGGGGGGGGGCCTCCCAGATACGCAGTATTTT
14	many	TRBV20-1	NA	TRBJ1-2	CSASSRAANYGYTF	TGCAGTGCTAGTAGTCGGGCAGCGAACTATGGCTACACCTTC
13	NA	TRBV19	NA	TRBJ1-5	CASSISSPAPQHF	TGTGCCAGTAGTATAAGTTCACCGGCTCCCCAGCATTTT
17	NA	TRBV24-1	TRBD2	TRBJ2-3	CATSDLHGGGTTDTQYF	TGTGCCACCAGTGATTTGCATGGCGGGGGTACCACAGATACGCAGTATTTT
17	many	TRBV12-3/TRBV12-4	TRBD2	TRBJ2-4	CASSLVTSGGAANIQYF	TGTGCCAGCAGTTTAGTCACTAGCGGGGGTGCGGCAAACATTCAGTACTTC
14	many	TRBV6-2/TRBV6-3	NA	TRBJ2-5	CASSYSTRQETQYF	TGTGCCAGCAGTTACTCCACCCGTCAAGAGACCCAGTACTTC
15	many	TRBV20-1	TRBD1	TRBJ1-2	CSAPTPGQRPYGYTF	TGCAGTGCTCCCACACCGGGACAGCGCCCTTATGGCTACACCTTC
11	few	TRBV29-1	NA	TRBJ2-7	CSVVGKNEQYF	TGCAGCGTTGTGGGGAAAAACGAGCAGTACTTC
11	many	TRBV24-1	NA	TRBJ1-2	CATSDTYGYTF	TGTGCCACCAGTGACACATATGGCTACACCTTC
15	NA	TRBV6-1	NA	TRBJ1-5	CASSTEGLANQPQHF	TGTGCCAGCAGCACCGAGGGCTTGGCCAATCAGCCCCAGCATTTT
13	NA	TRBV20-1	NA	TRBJ2-1	CSARTDASYEQFF	TGCAGTGCTCGGACAGACGCATCCTACGAGCAGTTCTTC
16	NA	TRBV4-1	NA	TRBJ1-2	CASSQEAGTVAHGYTF	TGCGCCAGCAGCCAAGAGGCAGGGACCGTAGCGCATGGCTACACCTTC
18	few	TRBV7-7	TRBD1	TRBJ2-6	CASSPGTGGRSGANVLTF	TGTGCTAGCAGCCCGGGGACAGGGGGCCGCTCTGGGGCCAACGTCCTGACTTTC
16	many	TRBV9	NA	TRBJ2-7	CASSVANTGAVYEQYF	TGTGCCAGCAGCGTAGCTAATACGGGGGCCGTCTACGAGCAGTACTTC
15	few	TRBV7-2	NA	TRBJ1-1	CASSLAGVSNTEAFF	TGTGCCAGCAGCTTAGCAGGGGTGTCGAACACTGAAGCTTTCTTT
17	many	TRBV30	TRBD2	TRBJ2-3	CAWSGLRTSGAADTQYF	TGTGCCTGGAGTGGGCTAAGGACTAGCGGTGCCGCAGATACGCAGTATTTT
15	many	TRBV7-2	NA	TRBJ1-4	CASSLNRAEGEKLFF	TGTGCCAGCAGCTTAAATAGGGCAGAGGGTGAAAAACTGTTTTTT
18	NA	TRBV20-1	TRBD2	TRBJ2-2	CSARDDNGLVEGTGELFF	TGCAGTGCTAGAGACGACAATGGACTAGTTGAGGGAACCGGGGAGCTGTTTTTT
15	NA	TRBV12-3/TRBV12-4	TRBD2	TRBJ2-5	CASSPTSGGDNERYF	TGTGCCAGCAGTCCGACTAGCGGGGGGGACAATGAGCGGTACTTC
16	NA	TRBV3-1	TRBD1	TRBJ2-3	CASSQGDRASTDTQYF	TGTGCCAGCAGCCAGGGGGACAGGGCCAGCACAGATACGCAGTATTTT
14	NA	TRBV2	TRBD1	TRBJ2-7	CASNKGQAPYEQYF	TGTGCCAGCAATAAGGGACAGGCCCCCTACGAGCAGTACTTC
15	NA	TRBV11-2	TRBD2	TRBJ2-1	CASIQGPAVGTKQFF	TGTGCCAGCATCCAAGGACCCGCCGTTGGGACTAAGCAGTTCTTC
16	NA	TRBV4-3	TRBD1	TRBJ1-1	CASSPPNGQGGTEAFF	TGCGCCAGCAGCCCTCCTAATGGACAGGGTGGCACTGAAGCTTTCTTT
14	NA	TRBV7-9	TRBD1	TRBJ1-6	CASSGQGDNSPLHF	TGTGCCAGCAGCGGACAGGGAGATAATTCACCCCTCCACTTT
14	many	TRBV3-1	TRBD1	TRBJ2-1	CASSRDRGLGEQFF	TGTGCCAGCAGCCGGGACAGGGGACTAGGTGAGCAGTTCTTC
16	few	TRBV7-2	TRBD2	TRBJ2-7	CASSLVSGGYYNEQYF	TGTGCCAGCAGCTTAGTCAGCGGGGGGTACTACAATGAGCAGTACTTC
17	many	TRBV28	TRBD2	TRBJ2-1	CASSSGRGLAGVGEQFF	TGTGCCAGCAGTTCCGGGCGGGGGTTAGCGGGGGTCGGTGAGCAGTTCTTC
14	many	TRBV7-2	NA	TRBJ2-1	CASSWGLGLGEQFF	TGTGCCAGCAGCTGGGGACTGGGCTTGGGTGAGCAGTTCTTC
15	many	TRBV3-1	NA	TRBJ2-5	CASSSQGRRMETQYF	TGTGCCAGCAGCTCCCAGGGGCGTAGGATGGAGACCCAGTACTTC
15	NA	TRBV5-1	NA	TRBJ2-7	CASSSGLLSSCEQYF	TGCGCCAGCAGCTCGGGACTTCTGAGCTCCTGCGAGCAGTACTTC
16	many	TRBV18	NA	TRBJ2-7	CASSPSWGGLSYEQYF	TGTGCCAGCTCACCCTCTTGGGGGGGGCTTTCCTACGAGCAGTACTTC
15	many	TRBV18	TRBD1	TRBJ1-2	CASSPTGEPTYGYTF	TGTGCCAGCTCACCTACAGGGGAACCGACCTATGGCTACACCTTC
18	many	TRBV4-1	NA	TRBJ2-4	CASSQDTFGGVAKNIQYF	TGCGCCAGCAGCCAAGATACCTTTGGAGGCGTTGCCAAAAACATTCAGTACTTC
17	few	TRBV15	TRBD2	TRBJ2-3	CATSRKLAGGDTDTQYF	TGTGCCACCAGCAGAAAACTAGCGGGGGGCGACACAGATACGCAGTATTTT
17	NA	TRBV5-1	NA	TRBJ1-1	CASSWGMGRSGGTEAFF	TGCGCCAGCAGCTGGGGGATGGGGAGGTCCGGAGGGACTGAAGCTTTCTTT
14	many	TRBV5-1	NA	TRBJ2-5	CASSSGKPQETQYF	TGCGCCAGCAGCTCCGGGAAACCTCAAGAGACCCAGTACTTC
15	NA	TRBV2	TRBD1	TRBJ1-5	CASREDRASNQPQHF	TGTGCCAGCAGGGAAGACAGGGCTAGCAATCAGCCCCAGCATTTT
13	NA	TRBV7-2	NA	TRBJ1-3	CASSSGAGSTIYF	TGTGCCAGCAGCTCAGGGGCTGGAAGCACCATATATTTT
17	NA	TRBV6-6	TRBD2	TRBJ2-1	CASSYSKTSGRGDEQFF	TGTGCCAGCAGTTACTCCAAGACTAGCGGTAGAGGCGATGAGCAGTTCTTC
14	few	TRBV19	NA	TRBJ2-1	CASKETSSYNEQFF	TGTGCCAGTAAAGAGACTAGCTCCTACAATGAGCAGTTCTTC